What follows are 20 T cell receptor beta chains derived from one specimen sequenced in a study of CD8 T cells in ankylosing spondylitis. MiXCR was run by TCRdb on the 5' RACE reads, yielding one entry per CDR3 protein. The sample lists 250,000 to 300,000 distinct CDR3 sequences, around 20% occurring once. Sequences were obtained from blood, either unsorted or a sorted T cell fraction (not recorded which). Every receptor here comes from a male donor with ankylosing spondylitis or in good health (not recorded which).

This clonotype was counted ten times or more. This chain links TRBV29-1 with TRBJ2-2; maybe TRBD2 (6 bases). Trimming cost V 5 bases and J 4 bases, with 11 bases left between them. In germline, CDR1 is SQVTM, CDR2 ANQGSEA. The CDR3 consists of 13 residues. The CDR3 region has the DNA TGCAGCGTTATCGGAGGGGCCACCGGGGAGCTGTTTTTT. Amino acids: CSVIGGATGELFF.

This clonotype has a count of ten or more. V and J are TRBV20-1 and TRBJ1-5; 11 nucleotides align to TRBD1. J was trimmed by 6 bases and V by 4 bases; bases with no gene match: 8. Germline CDR1 DFQATT, CDR2 SNEGSKA (reference sequence). The CDR3 totals 15 residues. The CDR3 here is CSATGQGALSQPQHF. The CDR3, as DNA: TGCAGTGCTACAGGACAGGGGGCGCTCTCTCAGCCCCAGCATTTT.

For this clonotype: Being one base from a much bigger clone, this may be a read error. This chain uses TRBV29-1 with TRBJ2-1, with 14 nucleotides matching TRBD2. V lost 7 bases to trimming and J lost 7 bases; unmatched junction nucleotides: 12. CDR1 SQVTM and CDR2 ANQGSEA come from the germline V gene. The CDR3 runs 16 residues. For the CDR3, the DNA is TGCAGCGCTGATGGGACTAGCGGGAGAGGAGGTAATGAGCAGTTCTTC. Amino acid sequence: CSADGTSGRGGNEQFF.

The chain recombines TRBV5-1 with TRBJ2-3; 11 positions match TRBD2. Germline V CDR1 and CDR2: SGHRS, YFSETQ. The V gene end was trimmed by 4 bases and the J gene end by 0 bases; junction bases not matched to a gene: 7. The CDR3 covers 17 residues. CDR3 in amino acids: CASSPRTSGYSTDTQYF. DNA of the CDR3: TGCGCCAGCAGCCCCCGGACTAGCGGGTATAGCACAGATACGCAGTATTTT. Filled out from reference TRBV5-1 and TRBJ2-3, the complete variable domain reads KAGVTQTPRYLIKTRGQQVTLSCSPISGHRSVSWYQQTPGQGLQFLFEYFSETQRNKGNFPGRFSGRQFSNSRSEMNVSTLELGDSALYLCASSPRTSGYSTDTQYFGPGTRLTVL.

This clonotype was counted ten times or more. The chain uses TRBV7-2 and TRBJ2-7; 7 nucleotides line up with TRBD2. This CDR3 has 13 residues. V shed 3 bases, J shed 6 bases, and the junction held 5 bases outside the gene matches. CDR1 is SGHTA, CDR2 FQGNSA, per germline. The CDR3 reads CASSFQRGGEQYV. The DNA of the CDR3 is TGTGCCAGCAGCTTCCAGCGGGGAGGCGAGCAGTACGTC.

This clonotype was seen more than once but under ten times. The CDR3 DNA reads TGCAGTAGGGAAGGCGGCTACGAGCAGTACGTC. Amino acid sequence: CSREGGYEQYV. The genes are TRBV20-1 and TRBJ2-7; D gene unclear. The CDR3 has 11 amino acids. V gave up 8 bases and J gave up 3 bases, with 11 bases separating them. Germline V gene sequence: CDR1 DFQATT, CDR2 SNEGSKA (reference sequence).

J is TRBJ2-4 and V is TRBV20-1; maybe TRBD1 (6 bases). This CDR3 contains 11 residues. Germline-derived CDR1 and CDR2 are DFQATT and SNEGSKA (reference sequence). DNA for the CDR3: TGCAGCGAGGACAGACTAAACATTCAGTACTTC. Protein: CSEDRLNIQYF.

This clonotype was seen many times. The chain carries TRBV5-1 and TRBJ2-3; D remains ambiguous. V lost 0 bases, J lost 3 bases, and 2 bases lay in between. The CDR3 length is 12 residues. Germline V CDR1 and CDR2: SGHRS, YFSETQ. The chain's CDR3 is CASSLATDTQYF. CDR3 in DNA: TGCGCCAGCAGCTTGGCTACAGATACGCAGTATTTT.

V gene TRBV3-1 combines with J gene TRBJ1-1; D is perhaps TRBD1 (6 bases). The CDR3 runs to 16 residues. The V and J ends lost 1 base and 5 bases respectively, with 17 bases between them. From germline, CDR1 is LGHDT and CDR2 YNNKEL (reference sequence). The CDR3 reads CASSQGVGRGGTEAFF. The CDR3 DNA reads TGTGCCAGCAGCCAAGGAGTGGGCAGGGGAGGAACTGAAGCTTTCTTT.

V gene TRBV28 combines with J gene TRBJ1-2; D perhaps matches TRBD1 (6 bases). The V end was cut by 6 bases, the J end by 6 bases, with 14 bases between. The CDR3 runs to 13 residues. CDR1 MDHEN and CDR2 SYDVKM come from the germline V gene. For the CDR3, the DNA is TGTGCCAGCAGCTACAGGGTGTCGGATGGCTACACCTTC. Its translation: CASSYRVSDGYTF.

The V call is TRBV20-1, the J call TRBJ1-6; unclear D gene. Trimming removed 3 bases at V and 12 bases at J, with 6 bases between. This CDR3 contains 10 residues. Germline V gives CDR1 DFQATT, CDR2 SNEGSKA (reference sequence). CDR3: CSASRGPLHF. CDR3 sequence (DNA): TGCAGTGCTAGTCGAGGACCCCTCCACTTT.

The gene calls are TRBV20-1 and TRBJ2-7; D may be TRBD2 (6 bases). CDR1 is DFQATT, CDR2 SNEGSKA, per germline (reference sequence). This CDR3 region has 16 residues. The V and J ends lost 6 bases and 6 bases respectively, with 27 bases between them. The chain's CDR3 is CSAKGRVGAWGGEQYV. The CDR3 nucleotides read TGCAGTGCGAAGGGACGAGTCGGGGCCTGGGGAGGCGAGCAGTACGTC.

This clonotype has just a few counts. This rearrangement joins TRBV20-1 to TRBJ1-1; D is perhaps TRBD1 (6 bases). The CDR3 loop spans 12 amino acids. Trimming cost V 6 bases and J 14 bases, with 22 bases left between them. From germline, CDR1 is DFQATT and CDR2 SNEGSKA (reference sequence). DNA of the CDR3: TGCAGTGCCATAACAAGACAGGCCTTTGGGTTCTTT. It yields the protein CSAITRQAFGFF.

This clonotype was found a few times. The chain employs TRBV7-6 and TRBJ2-1, with 14 bases matching TRBD2. From germline, CDR1 is SGHVS and CDR2 FNYEAQ. Trimming cost V 6 bases and J 0 bases; bases outside gene matches: 10. CDR3 size: 19 residues. The CDR3 coding sequence is TGTGCCAGCAGAAGGACTAGCGGGGGGTCCCAGAGCTCCTACAATGAGCAGTTCTTC. This codes for CASRRTSGGSQSSYNEQFF.

The chain links TRBV7-8 to TRBJ2-1; 10 nucleotides agree with TRBD1. This CDR3 comprises 17 residues. CDR1 is SGHVS and CDR2 is FQNEAQ in the germline V gene. J gave up 9 bases and V 4 bases, and 15 bases lay outside the gene matches. CDR3 DNA: TGTGCCAGCAGCTCAGTAATCCGGACAGGGGGGATAGGTGAGCAGTTCTTC. This translates into CASSSVIRTGGIGEQFF.

This clonotype has more than one count but fewer than ten. This chain joins TRBV3-1 and TRBJ2-3, with TRBD2 matching 8 bases. Trimming cost V 3 bases and J 1 base; bases outside gene matches: 0. Looked up from germline, CDR1 is LGHDT and CDR2 is YNNKEL (reference sequence). CDR3 size: 14 residues. Here the CDR3 DNA reads TGTGCCAGCAGCCAGCGGGGGGGCACAGATACGCAGTATTTT. Translated: CASSQRGGTDTQYF.

This chain joins TRBV11-2 and TRBJ2-3; the D is unclear. Trimming left V 4 bases short and J 4 bases short, with 12 bases between. The CDR3 totals 14 residues. Germline V gene data show CDR1 as SGHAT and CDR2 as FQNNGV. CDR3 DNA sequence: TGTGCCAGCAGCTCGGTTTTCAAAGCAGATACGCAGTATTTT. This encodes CASSSVFKADTQYF.

The rearrangement uses TRBV7-9 and TRBJ2-7; weak D call: TRBD2 (6 bases). Germline V lookup: CDR1 SEHNR, CDR2 FQNEAQ (reference sequence). Trimming removed 5 bases from V and 2 bases from J, with 10 bases in between. This CDR3 comprises 13 residues. The CDR3 DNA is TGTGCCAGCAGCCCGACGGGGGCCTACGAGCAGTACGTC. Protein product: CASSPTGAYEQYV.

The chain links TRBV5-5 to TRBJ1-1, with 10 nucleotides matching TRBD1. This CDR3 comprises 14 residues. The trim removed 3 bases at V and 4 bases at J, leaving 3 bases unmatched. Germline V gene lookup returns CDR1 SGHKS and CDR2 YYEKEE (reference sequence). The CDR3 DNA is TGTGCCAGCAGCTCAAGGACAGGGGGCACTGAAGCTTTCTTT. This sequence encodes CASSSRTGGTEAFF.

The rearrangement joins TRBV20-1 to TRBJ1-2; 7 nucleotides agree with TRBD1. V was clipped by 6 bases and J by 8 bases; unmatched bases: 12. From germline, CDR1 is DFQATT and CDR2 SNEGSKA (reference sequence). There are 13 residues in the CDR3. The CDR3 reads CSAKGAGATGYTF. For the CDR3, the DNA is TGCAGTGCAAAGGGGGCGGGGGCGACCGGCTACACCTTC.